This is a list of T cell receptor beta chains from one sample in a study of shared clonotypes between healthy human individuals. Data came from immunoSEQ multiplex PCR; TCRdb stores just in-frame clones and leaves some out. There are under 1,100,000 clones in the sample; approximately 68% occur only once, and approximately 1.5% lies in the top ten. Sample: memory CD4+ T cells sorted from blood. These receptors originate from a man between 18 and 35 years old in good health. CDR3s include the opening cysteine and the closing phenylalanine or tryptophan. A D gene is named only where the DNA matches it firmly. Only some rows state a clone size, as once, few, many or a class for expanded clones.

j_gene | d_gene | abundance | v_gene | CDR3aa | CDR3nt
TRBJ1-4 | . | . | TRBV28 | CASSLTPGGRDEKLFF | TGTGCCAGCAGCCTTACGCCCGGAGGGCGGGATGAAAAACTGTTTTTT
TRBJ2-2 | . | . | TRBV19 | CAGGTASNTGELFF | TGTGCCGGGGGGACAGCCTCGAACACCGGGGAGCTGTTTTTT
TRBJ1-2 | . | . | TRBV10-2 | CASSESLASGYTF | TGCGCCAGCAGTGAGTCTCTGGCCTCTGGCTACACCTTC
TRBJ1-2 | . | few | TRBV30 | CAWSSGWDYGYTF | TGTGCCTGGAGTAGCGGCTGGGACTATGGCTACACCTTC
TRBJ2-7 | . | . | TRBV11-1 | CASSNRVSLYEQYF | TGTGCCAGCAGCAACAGGGTTTCTCTCTACGAGCAGTACTTC
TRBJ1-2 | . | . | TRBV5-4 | CASSGALNYGYTF | TGTGCCAGCAGCGGGGCCCTGAACTATGGCTACACCTTC
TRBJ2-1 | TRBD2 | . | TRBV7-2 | CASSSGLAGSYNEQFF | TGTGCCAGCAGCTCCGGACTAGCGGGATCCTACAATGAGCAGTTCTTC
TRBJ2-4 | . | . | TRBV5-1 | CASRPSSGSKNIQYF | TGCGCCAGCAGGCCCTCATCAGGGAGCAAAAACATTCAGTACTTC
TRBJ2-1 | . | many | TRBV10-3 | CATEGDYEQFF | TGTGCTACAGAGGGGGACTATGAGCAGTTCTTC
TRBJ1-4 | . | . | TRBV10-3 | CAMTGTLNEKLFF | TGTGCCATGACCGGGACCCTTAATGAAAAACTGTTTTTT
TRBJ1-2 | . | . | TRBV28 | CASSTPGRNFYGYTF | TGTGCCAGCAGTACACCGGGACGGAACTTCTATGGCTACACCTTC
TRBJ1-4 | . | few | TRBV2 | CASSEEVREKLFF | TGTGCCAGCAGTGAGGAGGTGCGGGAAAAACTGTTTTTT
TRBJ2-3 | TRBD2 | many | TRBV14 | CASSGLVSTDTQYF | TGTGCCAGCAGTGGACTAGTTAGCACAGATACGCAGTATTTT
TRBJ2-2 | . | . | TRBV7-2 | CASSVGQSTGELFF | TGTGCCAGCAGCGTCGGACAGAGCACCGGGGAGCTGTTTTTT
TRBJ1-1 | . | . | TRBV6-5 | CASSQGPEAFF | TGTGCCAGCAGCCAGGGCCCCGAAGCTTTCTTT
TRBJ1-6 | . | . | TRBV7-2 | CASSLDSYNSPLHF | TGTGCCAGCAGCTTAGACAGCTATAATTCACCCCTCCACTTT
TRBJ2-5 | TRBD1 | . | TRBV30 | CAWSGQGGGETQYF | TGTGCCTGGAGCGGACAGGGAGGAGGAGAGACCCAGTACTTC
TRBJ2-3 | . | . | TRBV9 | CASSAYTDTQYF | TGTGCCAGCAGCGCGTACACAGATACGCAGTATTTT
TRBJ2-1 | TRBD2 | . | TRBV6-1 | CASSEIWASGGGEQFF | TGTGCCAGCAGTGAAATTTGGGCTAGCGGGGGGGGTGAGCAGTTCTTC
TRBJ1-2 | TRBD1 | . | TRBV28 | CASSFGTGTSNGYTF | TGTGCCAGCAGTTTTGGGACAGGGACATCAAATGGCTACACCTTC
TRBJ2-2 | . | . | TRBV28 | CASSFPGQNTGELFF | TGTGCCAGCAGTTTCCCCGGCCAGAACACCGGGGAGCTGTTTTTT
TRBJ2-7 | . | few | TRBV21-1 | CASREQYF | TGTGCCAGCAGGGAGCAGTACTTC
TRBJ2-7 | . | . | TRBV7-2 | CASSSRGAYEQYF | TGTGCCAGCAGCTCCCGAGGGGCTTACGAGCAGTACTTC
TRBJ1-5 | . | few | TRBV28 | CASSFGNVNQPQHF | TGTGCCAGCAGTTTTGGGAACGTCAATCAGCCCCAGCATTTT
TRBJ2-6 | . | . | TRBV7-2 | CATRSGRLGAGANVLTF | TGTGCCACCCGTTCTGGCAGACTAGGGGCCGGGGCCAACGTCCTGACTTTC
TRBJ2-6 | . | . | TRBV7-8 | CASSADRQGANVLTF | TGTGCCAGCAGCGCTGACAGACAGGGGGCCAACGTCCTGACTTTC
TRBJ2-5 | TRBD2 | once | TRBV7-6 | CASSLASGIETQYF | TGTGCCAGCAGCTTAGCTAGCGGGATCGAGACCCAGTACTTC
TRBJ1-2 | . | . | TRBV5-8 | CASSGGGYGYTF | TGTGCCAGCAGCGGCGGGGGCTATGGCTACACCTTC
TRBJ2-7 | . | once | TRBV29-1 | CSGREGPYEQYF | TGCAGCGGCCGCGAGGGGCCCTACGAGCAGTACTTC
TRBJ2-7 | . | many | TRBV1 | CTSSYLLAGGPEGDEQYF | TGCACCAGCAGTTACTTGCTAGCGGGAGGGCCCGAGGGGGACGAGCAGTACTTC
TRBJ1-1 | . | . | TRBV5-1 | CASSSELDSNTEAFF | TGCGCCAGCAGCTCCGAATTAGACAGTAACACTGAAGCTTTCTTT
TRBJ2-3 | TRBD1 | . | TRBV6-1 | CASSGLGQGRTDTQYF | TGTGCCAGCAGTGGATTGGGACAGGGACGCACAGATACGCAGTATTTT
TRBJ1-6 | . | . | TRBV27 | CASSLRPNLYSPLHF | TGTGCCAGCAGTTTAAGGCCGAACTTATATTCACCCCTCCACTTT
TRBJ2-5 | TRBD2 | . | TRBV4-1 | CASSQPAGAGETQYF | TGCGCCAGCAGCCAACCAGCGGGAGCAGGAGAGACCCAGTACTTC
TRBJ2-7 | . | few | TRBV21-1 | CASRKGHSTSGIIYEQYF | TGTGCCAGCAGGAAAGGGCACAGCACTAGCGGGATTATCTACGAGCAGTACTTC
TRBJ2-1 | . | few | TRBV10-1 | CASVFITFNEQFF | TGCGCCAGCGTATTTATAACGTTCAATGAGCAGTTCTTC
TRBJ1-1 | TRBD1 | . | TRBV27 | CASSRGGTGQGRAFF | TGTGCCAGCAGCCGGGGGGGGACAGGGCAAGGGAGGGCTTTCTTT
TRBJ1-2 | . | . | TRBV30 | CAWSSGRSNYGYTF | TGTGCCTGGTCCTCGGGGCGATCGAACTATGGCTACACCTTC
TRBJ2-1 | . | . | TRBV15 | CATSRDRGSYNEQFF | TGTGCCACCAGCAGAGATAGGGGCTCCTACAATGAGCAGTTCTTC
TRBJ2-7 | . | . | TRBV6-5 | CASSYRDTSPEQYF | TGTGCCAGCAGTTATCGGGACACCTCTCCCGAGCAGTACTTC